These 17 T cell receptor beta chains were all obtained from the same sample, sequenced in a study of blood T cell repertoires in COVID-19. Sequencing used immunoSEQ multiplex PCR; TCRdb keeps in-frame clones, though not all of them. The data hold 270,000 or so clones, with 75% to 95% observed a single time. The material sequenced was PBMCs or T cells enriched from blood (not recorded which). The receptors stem from a man between 35 and 55 years old who had been exposed to COVID-19.

The chain combines TRBV2 with TRBJ1-2; D gene uncertain. There are 13 residues in the CDR3. Germline V CDR1 and CDR2: SNHLY, FYNNEI. The ends were cut back, 4 bases at V and 5 bases at J, with 11 bases in the middle. The CDR3 here is CASSVRVEYGYTF. The CDR3 DNA follows: TGTGCCAGCAGTGTGAGGGTTGAATATGGCTACACCTTC.

J is TRBJ2-5 and V is TRBV13; 15 bases agree with TRBD2. With V trimmed by 5 bases and J by 1 base, 8 bases remained unmatched. The length of the CDR3 is 18 residues. Germline values: CDR1 PRHDT, CDR2 FYEKMQ (reference sequence). The CDR3 region has the DNA TGTGCCAGCAGCCCTGGACTAGCGGGAGGGCCCGGCCAAGAGACCCAGTACTTC. Encoded protein: CASSPGLAGGPGQETQYF.

This chain joins TRBV18 and TRBJ1-6, with TRBD1 matching 9 bases. The CDR3 has 14 amino acids. Germline V gene lookup returns CDR1 KGHSH and CDR2 LQKENI. The V segment lost 4 bases and the J segment 8 bases; nucleotides outside the gene matches: 3. The CDR3 region has the DNA TGTGCCAGCTCACAGACAGGGGGAGATTCACCCCTCCACTTT. This codes for CASSQTGGDSPLHF. The full variable domain, with the rest looked up from reference TRBV18 and TRBJ1-6, is NAGVMQNPRHLVRRRGQEARLRCSPMKGHSHVYWYRQLPEEGLKFMVYLQKENIIDESGMPKERFSAEFPKEGPSILRIQQVVRGDSAAYFCASSQTGGDSPLHFGNGTRLTVT.

The chain combines TRBV7-9 with TRBJ2-2; no definite D call. This CDR3 region has 15 residues. The germline V gene encodes CDR1 SEHNR and CDR2 FQNEAQ (reference sequence). The germline V and J ends were trimmed by 1 base and 5 bases, with 11 bases remaining between them. DNA for the CDR3: TGTGCCAGCAGCTTAGGAGTAGGAGTAACCGGGGAGCTGTTTTTT. Translated: CASSLGVGVTGELFF.

The CDR3 spells CASSQGDPRGKFF. The CDR3 nucleotides are TGCGCCAGCAGCCAAGGAGACCCCAGGGGGAAGTTCTTC. The chain links TRBV4-1 to TRBJ2-1; 7 bases line up with TRBD1. This CDR3 is built from 13 residues. Trimming removed 1 base from V and 14 bases from J; junction bases left unmatched: 8. Germline V gives CDR1 MGHRA, CDR2 YSYEKL.

V and J are TRBV19 and TRBJ1-2; 7 nucleotides line up with TRBD1. CDR1 is LNHDA and CDR2 is SQIVND in the germline V gene (reference sequence). The CDR3 covers 15 residues. Germline trimming cut 3 bases from V and 1 base from J; bases unmatched to any gene: 5. The CDR3 DNA reads as TGTGCCAGTAGTATGGGGGACAGACTTAACTATGGCTACACCTTC. Amino acids: CASSMGDRLNYGYTF.

Concerning this clone: The sample has other DNA sequences that encode this CDR3 too. The chain recombines TRBV29-1 with TRBJ2-1, with TRBD2 matching 7 bases. Germline V CDR1 and CDR2: SQVTM, ANQGSEA. The CDR3 extends over 14 amino acids. The junction had 4 bases not matched to a gene; V was cut back by 5 bases and J by 0 bases. The DNA for the CDR3 is TGCAGCGTTTCGGGGGGACGCTCCTACAATGAGCAGTTCTTC. Amino acids: CSVSGGRSYNEQFF.

This rearrangement joins TRBV13 to TRBJ2-1, with 12 bases that match TRBD2. Germline lookup yields CDR1 PRHDT and CDR2 FYEKMQ (reference sequence). V dropped 3 bases and J dropped 9; count of bases not matched to a gene: 12. CDR3 length equals 17 residues. The DNA of the CDR3 is TGTGCCAGCAGCTTCGGGTTGGCTAGCGGGAGGGCTGGTGAGCAGTTCTTC. This codes for CASSFGLASGRAGEQFF. The full variable domain, its missing parts supplied by reference TRBV13 and TRBJ2-1, is AAGVIQSPRHLIKEKRETATLKCYPIPRHDTVYWYQQGPGQDPQFLISFYEKMQSDKGSIPDRFSAQQFSDYHSELNMSSLELGDSALYFCASSFGLASGRAGEQFFGPGTRLTVL.

The J gene is TRBJ1-2, the V gene TRBV9; perhaps TRBD1 as D (5 bases). CDR1 and CDR2 from the germline V gene are SGDLS and YYNGEE. The CDR3 is 13 residues long. Trimming removed 0 bases from V and 5 bases from J, with 8 bases in between. The CDR3 coding sequence is TGTGCCAGCAGCGTAGAGGAGGGGTATGGCTACACCTTC. Amino acids: CASSVEEGYGYTF.

The chain couples TRBV7-9 to TRBJ2-3, with a possible D match to TRBD2 (6 bases). There are 16 residues in the CDR3. V was trimmed by 5 bases and J by 3 bases, leaving 18 bases between them. Looked up from germline, CDR1 is SEHNR and CDR2 is FQNEAQ (reference sequence). CDR3 in amino acids: CASSTSGLRITDTQYF. In DNA, the CDR3 is TGTGCCAGCAGCACTTCGGGACTCCGTATAACAGATACGCAGTATTTT.

The chain employs TRBV7-9 and TRBJ2-7; D possibly corresponds to TRBD1 (6 bases). The length of the CDR3 is 11 residues. Trimming cost V 8 bases and J 1 base, with 6 bases left between them. The germline CDR1 and CDR2 sequences are SEHNR and FQNEAQ (reference sequence). The CDR3 DNA follows: TGTGCCAGCGGACAGTCCTACGAGCAGTACTTC. This translates into CASGQSYEQYF.

CDR3 sequence reads: CAIQGNNYGYTF. CDR3 nucleotides: TGTGCCATCCAGGGGAATAACTATGGCTACACCTTC. V is TRBV6-5 and J is TRBJ1-2, with D maybe TRBD1 (6 bases). The length of the CDR3 is 12 residues. Looked up from germline, CDR1 is MNHEY and CDR2 is SVGAGI. Trimming stripped 10 bases from V and 1 base from J, with 10 bases between.

This clone was recorded once. The chain recombines TRBV9 with TRBJ1-5; TRBD1 matches at 7 bases. CDR1 is SGDLS and CDR2 is YYNGEE in the germline V gene. Trimming removed 2 bases from V and 4 bases from J; junction bases left unmatched: 3. CDR3 length: 14 residues. CDR3 sequence reads: CASSVGTDNQPQHF. DNA for the CDR3: TGTGCCAGCAGCGTTGGGACAGATAATCAGCCCCAGCATTTT.

V is TRBV5-5 and J is TRBJ1-2, with no clear D. The CDR3 covers 14 residues. Germline lookup yields CDR1 SGHKS and CDR2 YYEKEE (reference sequence). Trimming removed 2 bases at V and 2 bases at J, with 10 bases between. The CDR3 coding sequence is TGTGCCAGCAGCTTAGAACAGTCCAACTATGGCTACACCTTC. Amino acids: CASSLEQSNYGYTF.

CDR3 loop: CASSIQRRTDTQYF. The CDR3, as DNA: TGTGCCAGTAGTATACAGCGCCGCACAGATACGCAGTATTTT. This chain uses TRBV19 with TRBJ2-3, with D unresolved. V was trimmed by 2 bases and J by 1 base, leaving 7 bases between them. This CDR3 contains 14 residues. The germline V gene encodes CDR1 LNHDA and CDR2 SQIVND (reference sequence).

This clone was observed once. V is TRBV9 and J is TRBJ2-1; 16 bases agree with TRBD2. This CDR3 comprises 18 residues. The ends lost 0 bases at V and 5 bases at J; junction bases unmatched: 5. CDR1 and CDR2 (germline): SGDLS, YYNGEE. This CDR3 reads CASSVGEGLAGGHNEQFF. CDR3 in DNA: TGTGCCAGCAGCGTAGGGGAGGGACTAGCGGGAGGGCACAATGAGCAGTTCTTC. Using reference TRBV9 and TRBJ2-1 for the parts outside the CDR3, the full variable domain is DSGVTQTPKHLITATGQRVTLRCSPRSGDLSVYWYQQSLDQGLQFLIQYYNGEERAKGNILERFSAQQFPDLHSELNLSSLELGDSALYFCASSVGEGLAGGHNEQFFGPGTRLTVL.

This chain uses TRBV13 with TRBJ2-3; TRBD2 agrees at 12 bases. The CDR3 runs to 19 residues. Germline trimming cut 5 bases from V and 5 bases from J; bases unmatched to any gene: 17. Germline V gene sequence: CDR1 PRHDT, CDR2 FYEKMQ (reference sequence). In DNA form, the CDR3 reads TGTGCCAGCAGCACTTTCCATTGGACTAGCGGGAAAAGAGGAGATACGCAGTATTTT. Protein product: CASSTFHWTSGKRGDTQYF.